This T cell receptor beta chain was observed in a study of T cells in Graves' hyperthyroidism and ophthalmopathy. Using RNA transcripts as the source, TCR beta CDR3 regions were amplified. TCR CDR3 regions were first amplified by RT-PCR with HTBI primers. TCRdb re-derived calls from the multiplex PCR reads in MiXCR, one entry per CDR3 protein. There are hundreds of thousands of distinct CDR3 sequences in the sample; just under 20% occur only once, and roughly 47% lies in the top ten. The germline V and J ends were trimmed by 6 bases and 7 bases, with 18 bases remaining between them. CDR1 and CDR2 from the germline V gene are MDHEN and SYDVKM. The CDR3 is made up of 14 amino acids. About this clonotype: This could be a read error, since a much larger clone is one nucleotide away.

J is TRBJ1-1 and V is TRBV28, with D perhaps matching TRBD1 (5 bases). The sequenced sample was blood. This receptor was obtained from a middle-aged man with Graves' ophthalmopathy. The CDR3 region is CASRRRDGMFEAFF. CDR3 DNA sequence: TGTGCCAGCAGACGCCGGGACGGCATGTTTGAAGCTTTCTTT. Drawing the rest from reference TRBV28 and TRBJ1-1, the complete variable domain is DVKVTQSSRYLVKRTGEKVFLECVQDMDHENMFWYRQDPGLGLRLIYFSYDVKMKEKGDIPEGYSVSREKKERFSLILESASTNQTSMYLCASRRRDGMFEAFFGQGTRLTVV.